This T cell receptor beta chain was observed in a study of T cells in Graves' hyperthyroidism and ophthalmopathy. V was pared by 3 bases and J by 0 bases, with 15 bases between. The germline gives CDR1 PRHDT, CDR2 FYEKMQ (reference sequence). This CDR3 spans 16 amino acids. Patients affected by ophthalmopathy presented a Clinical Activity Score of at least 3, a NOSPECS grade of at least 4, and disease duration below 3 months. The TCR beta CDR3 regions underwent amplification using RNA transcripts as the source. HTBI primers were employed in a first-round RT-PCR of the TCR CDR3. TCRdb re-analysed the multiplex PCR reads in MiXCR, keeping a single row per CDR3 protein. The sample carries about 400,000 distinct CDR3 sequences, over 13% recorded once.

V usage is TRBV13 and J usage is TRBJ2-7; unclear D gene. The sample was blood. This TCR was sampled from a man aged 45-65 years with Graves' ophthalmopathy. The CDR3 DNA is TGTGCCAGCAGCTTTCCGACGGGCGGTAGCTCCTACGAGCAGTACTTC. Protein: CASSFPTGGSSYEQYF.